The sequence of this TCR beta chain was determined in a study of blood T cell repertoires in COVID-19. CDR3 size: 16 residues. The junction had 10 bases not matched to a gene; V was cut back by 6 bases and J by 1 base. Germline V lookup: CDR1 SGHTA, CDR2 FQGNSA. The study assigned cohorts using participant-reported clinical history. Original analysis: Reference gene primers were amplified, and this amplification served to estimate nucleated cell counts. The table came from immunoSEQ multiplex PCR; TCRdb's copy has only in-frame clones and leaves some out. That table gives V, J and clone size, and the DNA gave D and trimming. This sample yields around 360,000 clones, of which around 87% are seen a single time; around 1.9% belongs to the top ten.

The sequenced sample was PBMCs or T cells enriched from blood (not recorded which). This chain connects TRBV7-2 to TRBJ1-1; the match to TRBD1 covers 8 bases. The receptor was isolated from a man aged 35-49 years in a cohort exposed to, infected with or recovered from COVID-19 (not recorded which). The CDR3 here is CASRRFADRANTEAFF. The CDR3 DNA reads as TGTGCCAGCAGACGGTTCGCGGACAGGGCGAACACTGAAGCTTTCTTT. The full variable domain, completed using reference TRBV7-2 and TRBJ1-1, is GAGVSQSPSNKVTEKGKDVELRCDPISGHTALYWYRQSLGQGLEFLIYFQGNSAPDKSGLPSDRFSAERTGGSVSTLTIQRTQQEDSAVYLCASRRFADRANTEAFFGQGTRLTVV.